This record concerns one T cell receptor beta chain sequence. The target antigen is unknown. Separate from the roughly 720-subject first cohort was the 120-subject validation cohort, to which the donors belonged. CDR3 size: 13 residues. V was cut by 5 bases and J by 6 bases, with 10 bases left in between. Germline CDR1 SGHTA, CDR2 FQGNSA. The sample belongs to a study of cytomegalovirus exposure and HLA in healthy donors. At the level of the study: The same platform was used for the 120 or so validation repertoires as for the approximately 610 first-cohort repertoires, as reported in a later analysis. General observations from the study: It was reportedly the case that the classifier diagnosed cytomegalovirus status with high specificity and sensitivity. Most TCR sequences were uncommon, yet certain public TCRs appeared in many donors.

TCRdb's table, derived via immunoSEQ multiplex PCR, lists solely in-frame clones and lacks some. The table lists hundreds of thousands of clones, around nine tenths of them singletons, with about 2.5% in the top ten. This sequence joins TRBV7-2 and TRBJ2-2, with a weak D call TRBD2 (6 bases). The receptor's source is a man aged 18-30 years in good health and CMV-seronegative. Material: PBMCs. Written as DNA, the CDR3 is TGTGCCAGCAGCCCCGGGGGTGCCGGGGAGCTGTTTTTT. Translation gives CASSPGGAGELFF.